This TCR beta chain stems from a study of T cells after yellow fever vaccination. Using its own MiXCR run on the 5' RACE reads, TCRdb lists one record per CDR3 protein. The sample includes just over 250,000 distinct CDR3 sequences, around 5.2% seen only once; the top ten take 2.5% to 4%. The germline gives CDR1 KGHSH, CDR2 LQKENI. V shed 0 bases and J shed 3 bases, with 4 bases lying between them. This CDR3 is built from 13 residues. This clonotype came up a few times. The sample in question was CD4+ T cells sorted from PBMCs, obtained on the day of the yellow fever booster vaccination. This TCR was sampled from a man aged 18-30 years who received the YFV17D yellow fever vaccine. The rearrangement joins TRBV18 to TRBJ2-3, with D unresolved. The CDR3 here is CASSPPQTDTQYF. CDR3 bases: TGTGCCAGCTCACCACCCCAGACAGATACGCAGTATTTT.